The 32 T cell receptor beta chains below were found in one sample sequenced in a study of T cell repertoires in cytomegalovirus infection. In TCRdb, the reads were re-called with MiXCR into one record per CDR3 protein. Among some 150,000 distinct CDR3 sequences listed, about 25% were seen once. Material: PBMCs. These receptors were obtained from a human donor in good health (CMV status not recorded). Some clones in this sample may be carry-over from other donors' samples.

Turning to this clonotype: The junction shows a germline mismatch at one end, possibly a read error. The chain couples TRBV28 to TRBJ1-2, with TRBD1 matching 7 bases. Germline-derived CDR1 and CDR2 are MDHEN and SYDVKM. This CDR3 is 13 amino acids long. CDR3 residues: CVSSSPDRAQNTF. CDR3 coding DNA: TGTGTCAGCAGCAGCCCCGACAGGGCGCAAAACACCTTC.

This sequence joins TRBV18 and TRBJ2-7; TRBD2 aligns across 8 bases. Germline V gives CDR1 KGHSH, CDR2 LQKENI. The CDR3 length is 14 residues. The ends lost 6 bases at V and 6 bases at J; junction bases unmatched: 10. The CDR3 loop is CASSPKAGVVEQYF. In DNA, the CDR3 is TGTGCCAGCTCGCCAAAAGCGGGAGTGGTCGAGCAGTACTTC.

This chain connects TRBV4-1 to TRBJ2-3, with a possible D match to TRBD1 (5 bases). The CDR3 has 16 amino acids. Trimming stripped 4 bases from V and 2 bases from J, with 16 bases between. CDR1 and CDR2 (germline): MGHRA, YSYEKL. In DNA, the CDR3 is TGCGCCAGCAGCCTTCGTGACAGCAGCTCCACAGATACGCAGTATTTT. It encodes CASSLRDSSSTDTQYF.

This clonotype was found many times. This chain joins TRBV11-2 and TRBJ1-1; possible D gene TRBD1, 5 bases. Per the germline V gene, CDR1 is SGHAT and CDR2 is FQNNGV. This CDR3 region has 15 residues. V was pared by 2 bases and J by 4 bases, with 14 bases between. The CDR3 sequence is CASSLFAGSTTEAFF. As DNA, the CDR3 is TGTGCCAGCAGCTTATTTGCAGGGAGTACCACTGAAGCTTTCTTT.

This clonotype was observed at least ten times. This chain joins TRBV7-2 and TRBJ2-5, with 10 bases that match TRBD2. The CDR3 is 16 residues long. Germline-derived CDR1 and CDR2 are SGHTA and FQGNSA. Losses at the gene ends were 1 base for V and 6 bases for J; bases not matched to a gene: 8. The CDR3 sequence: CASSLVTAGGRKTQYF. The CDR3 coding sequence is TGTGCCAGCAGCTTAGTGACAGCGGGGGGGCGAAAGACCCAGTACTTC.

This chain connects TRBV30 to TRBJ2-4, with TRBD2 matching over 11 bases. Germline-derived CDR1 and CDR2 are GTSNPN and SVGIG (reference sequence). The CDR3 is 15 residues long. V was clipped by 1 base and J by 6 bases; unmatched bases: 5. The DNA for the CDR3 is TGTGCCTGGAGTGCCGGGACTAGCGGTGGAAACATTCAGTACTTC. This encodes CAWSAGTSGGNIQYF.

This clonotype has more than one count but fewer than ten. The rearrangement joins TRBV9 to TRBJ2-1, with 12 bases matching TRBD2. V trimming: 0 bases; J trimming: 7 bases; junction bases outside the gene matches: 8. Germline assignment: CDR1 SGDLS and CDR2 YYNGEE. The CDR3 covers 17 residues. CDR3 protein: CASSVVSLAGGVNEQFF. CDR3 in DNA: TGTGCCAGCAGCGTAGTCTCCCTAGCGGGAGGGGTAAATGAGCAGTTCTTC.

This clonotype came up once. In DNA, the CDR3 is TGTGCCAGCAGTTTACGGCAGGGTTACTCTGGCTACACCTTC. Translation gives CASSLRQGYSGYTF. V gene TRBV28 combines with J gene TRBJ1-2; D perhaps matches TRBD1 (5 bases). Trimming pared 2 bases from V and 7 bases from J, leaving 14 bases between. Germline V lookup: CDR1 MDHEN, CDR2 SYDVKM. This CDR3 has 14 amino acids.

This clonotype was observed a few times. The chain couples TRBV28 to TRBJ2-6; TRBD1 agrees at 7 bases. The germline CDR1 and CDR2 sequences are MDHEN and SYDVKM. This CDR3 has 16 residues. J gave up 2 bases and V 9 bases, and 10 bases lay outside the gene matches. The CDR3 bases are TGTGCCAGTCGACGGGGCAGGGGGACTGGGGCCAACGTCCTGACTTTC. The encoded protein is CASRRGRGTGANVLTF.

This clonotype was picked up a small number of times. The rearrangement uses TRBV11-1 and TRBJ2-5; D remains ambiguous. V was clipped by 5 bases and J by 4 bases, with 20 bases between them. Germline V CDR1 and CDR2: SGHAT, FQDESV (reference sequence). This CDR3 has 16 residues. CDR3 sequence reads: CASSLRMDLPTETQYF. The CDR3 bases are TGTGCCAGCAGCCTTCGAATGGACCTCCCGACAGAGACCCAGTACTTC.

This sequence joins TRBV30 and TRBJ2-2; the D is unclear. Germline V gene lookup returns CDR1 GTSNPN and CDR2 SVGIG (reference sequence). The CDR3 consists of 13 residues. V was shortened by 3 bases and J by 5 bases, with 10 bases between the two germline ends. The CDR3 sequence: CAWRGRSTGELFF. The CDR3 coding sequence is TGTGCCTGGAGGGGAAGGTCGACCGGGGAGCTGTTTTTT. Drawing the rest from reference TRBV30 and TRBJ2-2, the complete variable domain is SQTIHQWPATLVQPVGSPLSLECTVEGTSNPNLYWYRQAAGRGLQLLFYSVGIGQISSEVPQNLSASRPQDRQFILSSKKLLLSDSGFYLCAWRGRSTGELFFGEGSRLTVL.

This clonotype was counted a few times. J is TRBJ2-1 and V is TRBV6-1, with D perhaps matching TRBD2 (5 bases). Germline loops: CDR1 MNHNS, CDR2 SASEGT. The CDR3 runs 13 residues. V lost 2 bases to trimming and J lost 12 bases, with 14 bases between them. The CDR3 spells CASSETGRGGQFF. In nucleotides, the CDR3 is TGTGCCAGCAGTGAAACGGGTCGGGGTGGGCAGTTCTTC.

As concerns this clonotype: A read error may be the cause here, since a much bigger clone is one base away. V is TRBV6-5 and J is TRBJ1-1; D is perhaps TRBD1 (5 bases). CDR3 length equals 16 residues. V was shortened by 5 bases and J by 6 bases, with 22 bases between the two germline ends. CDR1 is MNHEY and CDR2 is SVGAGI in the germline V gene. The CDR3 sequence: CASSPTGRARCSEAFF. CDR3 nucleotides: TGTGCCAGCAGTCCAACGGGACGGGCCCGTTGCTCTGAAGCTTTCTTT.

This clonotype was observed a few times. The rearrangement uses TRBV6-2 or TRBV6-3 and TRBJ1-5; D is ambiguous. V was shortened by 5 bases and J by 9 bases, with 17 bases between the two germline ends. Germline V CDR1 and CDR2: MNHEY, SVGEGT. CDR3 length equals 14 residues. CDR3 bases: TGTGCCAGCAGTCTTTCGCCCCGGAGTCGGCCCCAGCATTTT. Amino acid sequence: CASSLSPRSRPQHF.

V is TRBV12-3 or TRBV12-4 and J is TRBJ1-6; D not resolved. This CDR3 comprises 13 residues. The germline V and J ends were trimmed by 2 bases and 6 bases, with 5 bases remaining between them. The CDR3, as DNA: TGTGCCAGCAGTTTATCGAGTAATTCACCCCTCCACTTT. Translating gives CASSLSSNSPLHF.

This clonotype showed up just a few times. The V call is TRBV5-1, the J call TRBJ1-4, with a tentative D call TRBD1 (6 bases). CDR1 and CDR2 (germline): SGHRS, YFSETQ. This CDR3 is built from 15 residues. Trimming took off 0 bases at V and 7 bases at J, with 13 bases between the two ends. CDR3 sequence (DNA): TGCGCCAGCAGCTTGGGGGAACAGGGATCTGAAAAACTGTTTTTT. Protein sequence: CASSLGEQGSEKLFF.

This clonotype was seen at least ten times. The chain employs TRBV7-3 and TRBJ1-1; no clear D gene. The germline V and J ends were trimmed by 5 bases and 8 bases, with 12 bases remaining between them. The CDR3 length is 12 residues. The germline V gene encodes CDR1 SGHTA and CDR2 FQGTGA. CDR3 amino acids: CASSRAGGEAFF. CDR3 bases: TGTGCCAGCAGCCGCGCAGGAGGGGAAGCTTTCTTT.

For this clonotype: One junction end disagrees with the germline gene, perhaps due to a read error. This chain joins TRBV12-3 or TRBV12-4 and TRBJ2-5; 8 bases map to TRBD1. CDR3 size: 16 residues. CDR3 region: CASSFGLPGGAETQHF. The CDR3, as DNA: TGTGCCAGCAGTTTTGGCCTCCCAGGGGGCGCAGAGACCCAGCACTTC.

This clonotype came up many times. In DNA, the CDR3 is TGTGCCAGCAGCTTAGCGTCGTTTGGCAGCTCACTCGAGCAGTTCTTC. The encoded protein is CASSLASFGSSLEQFF. The rearrangement joins TRBV7-6 to TRBJ2-1, with unresolved D. CDR1 is SGHVS and CDR2 is FNYEAQ in the germline V gene. Trimming shortened V by 0 bases and J by 10 bases, and 19 bases separated the two germline ends. CDR3 length: 16 amino acids. Filled out from reference TRBV7-6 and TRBJ2-1, the complete variable domain reads GAGVSQSPRYKVTKRGQDVALRCDPISGHVSLYWYRQALGQGPEFLTYFNYEAQQDKSGLPNDRFSAERPEGSISTLTIQRTEQRDSAMYRCASSLASFGSSLEQFFGPGTRLTVL.

This clonotype was counted ten times or more. The V gene is TRBV28, the J gene TRBJ1-2, with a possible D match to TRBD1 (6 bases). Trimming shortened V by 8 bases and J by 5 bases, and 21 bases separated the two germline ends. Germline V gene lookup returns CDR1 MDHEN and CDR2 SYDVKM. The CDR3 contains 15 residues. CDR3: CASYKMGEGGYGYTF. As DNA, the CDR3 is TGTGCCAGCTATAAAATGGGGGAGGGGGGATATGGCTACACCTTC.

The rearrangement links TRBV12-3 or TRBV12-4 to TRBJ2-4; D not resolved. Trimming removed 0 bases at V and 6 bases at J, with 9 bases between. The CDR3 is 14 amino acids. The CDR3 spells CASSLAGQRNIQYF. For the CDR3, the DNA is TGTGCCAGCAGTTTAGCCGGGCAGAGAAACATTCAGTACTTC.

This clonotype was picked up many times. The chain uses TRBV4-1 and TRBJ1-1; the D gene is possibly TRBD1 (5 bases). The CDR3 is 14 amino acids. V lost 4 bases and J 5 bases, leaving 14 bases between the germline ends. Looked up from germline, CDR1 is MGHRA and CDR2 is YSYEKL. CDR3: CASSRQGITTEAFF. For the CDR3, the DNA is TGCGCCAGCAGCCGTCAGGGTATCACGACTGAAGCTTTCTTT.

This clonotype came up a few times. The V and J genes are TRBV29-1 and TRBJ1-1; 8 bases are a match to TRBD1. Trimming cost V 7 bases and J 5 bases; bases outside gene matches: 6. Germline CDR1 and CDR2: SQVTM and ANQGSEA. CDR3 length: 12 amino acids. The CDR3 is CSATQGATEAFF. CDR3 nucleotide sequence: TGCAGCGCCACTCAGGGGGCAACTGAAGCTTTCTTT.

This clonotype appeared many times. The chain is built from TRBV9 and TRBJ2-7; 7 bases fit TRBD2. Germline V gene data show CDR1 as SGDLS and CDR2 as YYNGEE. Trimming cost V 0 bases and J 6 bases; bases outside gene matches: 3. This CDR3 is 13 amino acids long. CDR3 in DNA: TGTGCCAGCAGCGTAGGGGACTATGGCGAGCAGTACTTC. Protein sequence: CASSVGDYGEQYF.

There are a few counts of this clonotype. The chain uses TRBV5-1 and TRBJ1-1, with 8 bases that match TRBD1. The CDR3 is made up of 12 amino acids. J gave up 9 bases and V 6 bases, and 7 bases lay outside the gene matches. Germline V lookup: CDR1 SGHRS, CDR2 YFSETQ. The CDR3 DNA reads TGCGCCAGCACTCTCACAGGGGGGCAAGCTTTCTTT. Its protein product is CASTLTGGQAFF.

Points on this clonotype: A much larger clone differs from this one at a single base, so this may be a read error. The chain is built from TRBV7-2 and TRBJ1-4; D not certain. The CDR3 sequence is 16 residues long. The germline gives CDR1 SGHTA, CDR2 FQGNSA. CDR3 in DNA: TGTGCCAGCAGCCCCCGGCAGGCCACCACTAATGAAAAACTGTATTTT. Its protein product is CASSPRQATTNEKLYF.

This clonotype turned up a few times. This chain links TRBV20-1 with TRBJ2-7, with D possibly matching TRBD2 (5 bases). Germline CDR1 reads DFQATT; CDR2 reads SNEGSKA (reference sequence). The CDR3 is 16 amino acids. Trimming removed 0 bases from V and 0 bases from J, with 15 bases in between. The CDR3 loop reads CSAREYLGLSSYEQYF. The CDR3 nucleotides read TGCAGTGCTAGAGAGTACCTTGGACTCTCCTCCTACGAGCAGTACTTC.

The table lists this clonotype with a few counts. This sequence joins TRBV5-4 and TRBJ2-7; D may correspond to TRBD1 or TRBD2 (5 bases each). This CDR3 is built from 16 residues. With 4 bases removed from V and 2 bases from J, the gap between germline ends came to 19 bases. Germline loops: CDR1 SGHNT, CDR2 YYREEE (reference sequence). CDR3 sequence reads: CASSQSGASTAYEQYF. The CDR3 coding sequence is TGTGCCAGCAGCCAGTCCGGGGCCTCGACTGCCTACGAGCAGTACTTC.

The chain recombines TRBV11-2 with TRBJ2-3; 8 bases align to TRBD2. V lost 4 bases, J lost 5 bases, and 8 bases stayed unmatched. The CDR3 runs 15 residues. CDR1 and CDR2 (germline): SGHAT, FQNNGV. The CDR3 reads CASSSIQRGKDTQYF. The CDR3 nucleotides read TGTGCCAGCAGCTCGATCCAGCGGGGGAAAGATACGCAGTATTTT.

The V call is TRBV28, the J call TRBJ1-5; D gene uncertain. This CDR3 comprises 13 residues. In germline, CDR1 is MDHEN, CDR2 SYDVKM. Trimming removed 6 bases at V and 0 bases at J, with 6 bases between. This CDR3 reads CASRLDSNQPQHF. The CDR3 coding sequence is TGTGCCAGCAGGCTGGATAGCAATCAGCCCCAGCATTTT.

This clonotype was detected only a few times. V usage is TRBV9 and J usage is TRBJ1-1, with 9 bases fitting TRBD1. V lost 3 bases to trimming and J lost 6 bases; unmatched junction nucleotides: 15. The CDR3 covers 17 residues. The V gene's germline CDR1 is SGDLS and CDR2 YYNGEE. The DNA for the CDR3 is TGTGCCAGCAGCGCAGGCGACGGGACAGGGCATGGGGCTGAAGCTTTCTTT. Translation gives CASSAGDGTGHGAEAFF.

This clonotype was picked up a small number of times. The gene calls are TRBV7-6 and TRBJ2-7; 10 positions agree with TRBD2. J lost 5 bases, V lost 0 bases, and 1 base had no gene match. The germline CDR1 and CDR2 sequences are SGHVS and FNYEAQ. The CDR3 is made up of 14 amino acids. CDR3 residues: CASSLAAGGDEQYF. The CDR3 DNA follows: TGTGCCAGCAGCTTAGCAGCGGGAGGGGACGAGCAGTACTTC.